A single sample gave rise to the 27 T cell receptor beta chains below, sequenced in a study of blood T cell repertoires in COVID-19. Only in-frame clones appear in the TCRdb table, and some are missing; sequencing was by immunoSEQ multiplex PCR. This table holds tens of thousands of clones, roughly 80% found once. The sample taken for sequencing was peripheral blood. These receptors all stem from a woman between 65 and 79 years old with active or convalescent COVID-19.

This chain joins TRBV15 and TRBJ2-1; TRBD2 agrees at 9 bases. The CDR3 runs 14 residues. Germline loops: CDR1 LNHNV, CDR2 YYDKDF (reference sequence). Losses at the gene ends were 5 bases for V and 9 bases for J; bases not matched to a gene: 8. The CDR3 bases are TGTGCCACCAGCCAAGATAGCGGGAGCTTTGAGCAGTTCTTC. This codes for CATSQDSGSFEQFF.

J is TRBJ2-1 and V is TRBV9; 10 bases map to TRBD2. CDR3 length: 15 residues. Unmatched junction bases numbered 4, after V lost 0 bases and J lost 7 bases. CDR1 and CDR2 from the germline V gene are SGDLS and YYNGEE. The CDR3 nucleotides are TGTGCCAGCAGCGTAGTTAGTAGCGGGAGGAATGAGCAGTTCTTC. Protein sequence: CASSVVSSGRNEQFF.

The chain combines TRBV6-2 or TRBV6-3 with TRBJ2-3; 9 bases line up with TRBD1. With V trimmed by 5 bases and J by 10 bases, 10 bases remained unmatched. Germline CDR1 reads MNHEY; CDR2 reads SVGEGT. The CDR3 is 14 residues long. As DNA, the CDR3 is TGTGCCAGCAGTCGGGGACAGGGAATTGAAGCGCAGTATTTT. Its protein is CASSRGQGIEAQYF.

This clone turned up a few times. The chain employs TRBV13 and TRBJ2-3; 7 positions match TRBD1. The CDR3 extends over 15 amino acids. Trimming cost V 6 bases and J 1 base; bases outside gene matches: 7. In germline, CDR1 is PRHDT, CDR2 FYEKMQ (reference sequence). The CDR3 nucleotides are TGTGCCAGCAGGTTAACAGGGGCGGGCACAGATACGCAGTATTTT. Translated, it gives CASRLTGAGTDTQYF.

This clone was recorded a few times. The chain uses TRBV19 and TRBJ2-5; 8 bases are a match to TRBD1. This CDR3 spans 15 amino acids. With V trimmed by 5 bases and J by 5 bases, 10 bases remained unmatched. Germline CDR1 reads LNHDA; CDR2 reads SQIVND (reference sequence). CDR3 protein: CASSSRTGLRETQYF. The DNA of the CDR3 is TGTGCCAGTAGTTCACGGACAGGGTTGAGGGAGACCCAGTACTTC.

V is TRBV9 and J is TRBJ2-2; D may be TRBD2 (6 bases). Trimming took 2 bases from V and 0 from J, leaving 14 bases between them. The germline CDR1 and CDR2 sequences are SGDLS and YYNGEE. The CDR3 extends over 17 amino acids. The CDR3 DNA reads as TGTGCCAGCAGCGTCCATTCTAGCGCCTCGAACACCGGGGAGCTGTTTTTT. Protein sequence: CASSVHSSASNTGELFF.

The chain is built from TRBV7-2 and TRBJ1-5; D is perhaps TRBD1 (5 bases). Germline V gene sequence: CDR1 SGHTA, CDR2 FQGNSA. The V end lost 4 bases, the J end lost 6 bases, and 16 bases lay between the germline ends. The CDR3 contains 15 residues. CDR3 nucleotide sequence: TGTGCCAGCAGCTGGCAGGGTCTTTCTAGTCAGCCCCAGCATTTT. Its translation is CASSWQGLSSQPQHF.

The chain employs TRBV19 and TRBJ2-3; D is perhaps TRBD2 (6 bases). V lost 7 bases and J lost 3, with 17 bases in between. CDR1 and CDR2 (germline): LNHDA, SQIVND (reference sequence). The CDR3 spans 15 residues. This chain's CDR3 is CASNSPGVGTDTQYF. As DNA, the CDR3 is TGTGCCAGTAACTCCCCGGGAGTGGGGACAGATACGCAGTATTTT. Filled out from reference TRBV19 and TRBJ2-3, the complete variable domain reads DGGITQSPKYLFRKEGQNVTLSCEQNLNHDAMYWYRQDPGQGLRLIYYSQIVNDFQKGDIAEGYSVSREKKESFPLTVTSAQKNPTAFYLCASNSPGVGTDTQYFGPGTRLTVL.

The J gene is TRBJ2-5, the V gene TRBV5-1; possible D gene TRBD1, 6 bases. V was trimmed by 4 bases and J by 7 bases, leaving 20 bases between them. The CDR3 runs 15 residues. Germline V gives CDR1 SGHRS, CDR2 YFSETQ. The CDR3 loop is CASSEPETGWGTQYF. CDR3 nucleotides: TGCGCCAGCAGCGAACCTGAAACAGGGTGGGGGACCCAGTACTTC.

This CDR3 reads CASSIVWADEAFF. CDR3 nucleotides: TGTGCCAGTAGTATAGTTTGGGCAGACGAAGCTTTCTTT. This chain uses TRBV19 with TRBJ1-1; D not resolved. Between the trimmed V and J ends, which lost 1 base and 8 bases, there was a span of 11 bases. Germline CDR1 and CDR2: LNHDA and SQIVND (reference sequence). This CDR3 has 13 residues.

This sequence joins TRBV10-3 and TRBJ1-1, with 7 nucleotides matching TRBD1. The germline V gene encodes CDR1 ENHRY and CDR2 SYGVKD. There are 15 residues in the CDR3. V trimming: 2 bases; J trimming: 1 base; junction bases outside the gene matches: 4. The DNA for the CDR3 is TGTGCCATCAGTGAGGACAGGGCTAGGAACACTGAAGCTTTCTTT. Amino acids: CAISEDRARNTEAFF.

CDR3 protein: CASSEGTGVSPLHF. CDR3 in DNA: TGTGCCAGCAGCGAGGGGACAGGGGTTTCACCCCTCCACTTT. This chain connects TRBV7-2 to TRBJ1-6; TRBD1 agrees at 10 bases. J lost 9 bases, V lost 5 bases, and 4 bases had no gene match. Germline assignment: CDR1 SGHTA and CDR2 FQGNSA. The CDR3 has 14 amino acids. The whole variable domain, remainder taken from reference TRBV7-2 and TRBJ1-6, is GAGVSQSPSNKVTEKGKDVELRCDPISGHTALYWYRQSLGQGLEFLIYFQGNSAPDKSGLPSDRFSAERTGGSVSTLTIQRTQQEDSAVYLCASSEGTGVSPLHFGNGTRLTVT.

The chain recombines TRBV6-5 with TRBJ2-5; 8 nucleotides match TRBD1. Germline lookup yields CDR1 MNHEY and CDR2 SVGAGI. V was clipped by 10 bases and J by 3 bases; unmatched bases: 7. The CDR3 contains 13 residues. The CDR3 nucleotides are TGTGCCACCAGCACGGACAGGGAAGAGACCCAGTACTTC. It specifies CATSTDREETQYF.

CDR3 loop: CASSDTGGTEAFF. The CDR3 nucleotides are TGTGCCAGTAGCGATACAGGGGGCACTGAAGCTTTCTTT. This chain connects TRBV19 to TRBJ1-1, with TRBD1 identical over 8 bases. Trimming cost V 6 bases and J 4 bases; bases outside gene matches: 4. The CDR3 runs to 13 residues. CDR1 and CDR2 (germline): LNHDA, SQIVND (reference sequence). The full variable domain, with the rest looked up from reference TRBV19 and TRBJ1-1, is DGGITQSPKYLFRKEGQNVTLSCEQNLNHDAMYWYRQDPGQGLRLIYYSQIVNDFQKGDIAEGYSVSREKKESFPLTVTSAQKNPTAFYLCASSDTGGTEAFFGQGTRLTVV.

The CDR3: CASSPLGREQFF. The CDR3, as DNA: TGTGCCAGCAGCCCGCTGGGGAGAGAGCAGTTCTTC. The chain joins TRBV6-5 to TRBJ2-1; D possibly corresponds to TRBD2 (5 bases). Trimming left V 6 bases short and J 10 bases short, with 13 bases between. The germline V gene has CDR1 MNHEY and CDR2 SVGAGI. CDR3 length: 12 amino acids.

The V gene is TRBV9, the J gene TRBJ2-1; perhaps TRBD1 as D (5 bases). From germline, CDR1 is SGDLS and CDR2 YYNGEE. This CDR3 has 12 residues. V was pared by 5 bases and J by 3 bases, with 6 bases between. CDR3 protein: CASRGVYNEQFF. CDR3 nucleotides: TGTGCCAGCAGAGGGGTCTACAATGAGCAGTTCTTC.

The chain combines TRBV28 with TRBJ2-4; TRBD2 aligns across 7 bases. Germline loops: CDR1 MDHEN, CDR2 SYDVKM. J was trimmed by 0 bases and V by 8 bases; bases with no gene match: 4. This CDR3 comprises 14 residues. In DNA form, the CDR3 reads TGTGCCAGCCTTCCGGGGGGAGCCAAAAACATTCAGTACTTC. Encoded protein: CASLPGGAKNIQYF. The whole variable domain, filled in from reference TRBV28 and TRBJ2-4, reads DVKVTQSSRYLVKRTGEKVFLECVQDMDHENMFWYRQDPGLGLRLIYFSYDVKMKEKGDIPEGYSVSREKKERFSLILESASTNQTSMYLCASLPGGAKNIQYFGAGTRLSVL.

This sequence joins TRBV5-1 and TRBJ1-2; TRBD1 might be the D (5 bases). This CDR3 has 14 amino acids. The V gene's germline CDR1 is SGHRS and CDR2 YFSETQ. The V end was cut by 1 base, the J end by 3 bases, with 10 bases between. The CDR3 reads CASSLTQGYYGYTF. The DNA of the CDR3 is TGCGCCAGCAGCTTGACGCAGGGATACTATGGCTACACCTTC.

The chain recombines TRBV7-2 with TRBJ2-5, with 11 bases aligning to TRBD2. In germline, CDR1 is SGHTA, CDR2 FQGNSA. Unmatched junction bases numbered 12, after V lost 4 bases and J lost 5 bases. CDR3 size: 17 residues. The CDR3 nucleotides are TGTGCCAGCAGCTCTGGACTAGCGGGCGGGGGTTGGGAGACCCAGTACTTC. It is translated as CASSSGLAGGGWETQYF.

The V gene is TRBV14, the J gene TRBJ1-1; the D is unclear. Germline V CDR1 and CDR2: SGHDN, FVKESK. V was trimmed by 0 bases and J by 0 bases, leaving 5 bases between them. CDR3 length: 14 amino acids. Written as DNA, the CDR3 is TGTGCCAGCAGCCAAGATCTAGTGAACACTGAAGCTTTCTTT. This codes for CASSQDLVNTEAFF. The whole variable domain, filled in from reference TRBV14 and TRBJ1-1, reads EAGVTQFPSHSVIEKGQTVTLRCDPISGHDNLYWYRRVMGKEIKFLLHFVKESKQDESGMPNNRFLAERTGGTYSTLKVQPAELEDSGVYFCASSQDLVNTEAFFGQGTRLTVV.

The chain couples TRBV9 to TRBJ2-7; D is unclear. Trimming removed 0 bases from V and 4 bases from J, with 11 bases in between. This CDR3 is 14 amino acids long. Germline V gene lookup returns CDR1 SGDLS and CDR2 YYNGEE. This CDR3 is CASSVGLPGYEQYF. Here the CDR3 DNA reads TGTGCCAGCAGCGTAGGCCTCCCCGGGTACGAGCAGTACTTC.

The chain has TRBV7-8 and TRBJ1-1, with unresolved D. This CDR3 comprises 13 residues. Germline CDR1 and CDR2: SGHVS and FQNEAQ. The germline V and J ends were trimmed by 5 bases and 0 bases, with 7 bases remaining between them. The CDR3: CASSPRLNTEAFF. DNA of the CDR3: TGTGCCAGCAGCCCCAGGTTGAACACTGAAGCTTTCTTT.

This rearrangement joins TRBV5-1 to TRBJ2-1, with 13 nucleotides matching TRBD2. The CDR3 consists of 15 residues. Trimming at V came to 4 bases and at J to 7 bases, leaving 5 bases not matched to a gene. CDR1 SGHRS and CDR2 YFSETQ come from the germline V gene. The CDR3, as DNA: TGCGCCAGCAGCCAGGGACTAGCGGGGAGGAATGAGCAGTTCTTC. This codes for CASSQGLAGRNEQFF.

The chain recombines TRBV5-1 with TRBJ2-2; D unclear. Per germline, CDR1 SGHRS and CDR2 YFSETQ. Trimming stripped 0 bases from V and 3 bases from J, with 6 bases between. The CDR3 spans 14 residues. The CDR3 loop reads CASSLGQYTGELFF. The CDR3 DNA sequence: TGCGCCAGCAGCTTGGGGCAGTACACCGGGGAGCTGTTTTTT.

The J gene is TRBJ2-7, the V gene TRBV19; 11 bases fit TRBD2. The CDR3 is 14 residues long. CDR1 is LNHDA and CDR2 is SQIVND in the germline V gene (reference sequence). V was pared by 5 bases and J by 5 bases, with 5 bases of the junction left unmatched. CDR3 nucleotide sequence: TGTGCCAGTAGTCTTATAGCGGGAGGGCACGAGCAGTACTTC. This sequence encodes CASSLIAGGHEQYF.

Worth noting for this clone: A junction end diverges from the germline sequence, so it may reflect a read error. The chain joins TRBV7-2 to TRBJ2-5, with 8 bases aligning to TRBD2. There are 14 residues in the CDR3. Germline CDR1 SGHTA, CDR2 FQGNSA. CDR3 amino acids: CASSYLAGQEIQYF. The CDR3 DNA reads as TGTGCCAGCAGCTACCTAGCGGGCCAAGAGATCCAGTACTTC.

The genes are TRBV7-9 and TRBJ2-1, with TRBD2 identical over 8 bases. Germline V lookup: CDR1 SEHNR, CDR2 FQNEAQ (reference sequence). The trim removed 8 bases at V and 6 bases at J, leaving 9 bases unmatched. CDR3 length equals 14 residues. CDR3: CASSLAGTSNEQFF. The CDR3 nucleotides read TGTGCCAGCTCACTAGCAGGGACTAGCAATGAGCAGTTCTTC.